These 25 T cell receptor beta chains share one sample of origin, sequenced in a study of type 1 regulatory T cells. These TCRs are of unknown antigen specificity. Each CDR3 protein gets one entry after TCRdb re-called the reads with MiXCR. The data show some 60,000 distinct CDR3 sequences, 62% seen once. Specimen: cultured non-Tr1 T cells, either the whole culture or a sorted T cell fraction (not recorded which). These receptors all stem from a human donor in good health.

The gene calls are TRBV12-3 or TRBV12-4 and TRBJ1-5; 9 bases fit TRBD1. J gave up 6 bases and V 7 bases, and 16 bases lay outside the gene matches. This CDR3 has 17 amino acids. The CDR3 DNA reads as TGTGCCAGCAACAACCGCCTGGGACAGGGTACGGTTCAGCCCCAGCATTTT. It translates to CASNNRLGQGTVQPQHF.

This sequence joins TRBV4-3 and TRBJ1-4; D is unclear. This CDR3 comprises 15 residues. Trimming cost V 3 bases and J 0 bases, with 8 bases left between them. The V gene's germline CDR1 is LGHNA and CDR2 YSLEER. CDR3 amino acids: CASSQSGTTNEKLFF. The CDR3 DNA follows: TGCGCCAGCAGCCAGTCCGGGACAACTAATGAAAAACTGTTTTTT.

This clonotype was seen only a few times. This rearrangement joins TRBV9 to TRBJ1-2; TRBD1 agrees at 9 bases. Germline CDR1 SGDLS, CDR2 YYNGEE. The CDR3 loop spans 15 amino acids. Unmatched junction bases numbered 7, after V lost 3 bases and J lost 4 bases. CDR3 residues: CASSAGTGKFYGYTF. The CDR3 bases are TGTGCCAGCAGCGCTGGGACAGGGAAGTTCTATGGCTACACCTTC.

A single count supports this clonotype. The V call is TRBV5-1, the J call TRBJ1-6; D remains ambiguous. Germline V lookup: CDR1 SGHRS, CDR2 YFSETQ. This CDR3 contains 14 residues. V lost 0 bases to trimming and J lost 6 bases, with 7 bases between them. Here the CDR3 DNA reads TGCGCCAGCAGCTTGGCTGGAGCTAATTCACCCCTCCACTTT. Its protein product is CASSLAGANSPLHF. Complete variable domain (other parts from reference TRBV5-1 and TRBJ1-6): KAGVTQTPRYLIKTRGQQVTLSCSPISGHRSVSWYQQTPGQGLQFLFEYFSETQRNKGNFPGRFSGRQFSNSRSEMNVSTLELGDSALYLCASSLAGANSPLHFGNGTRLTVT.

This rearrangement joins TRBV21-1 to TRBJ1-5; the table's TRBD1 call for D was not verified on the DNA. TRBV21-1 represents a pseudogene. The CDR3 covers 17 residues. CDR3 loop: CASSSPTDGEVNQPQHF. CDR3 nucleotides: TGTGCCAGCAGCTCGCCCACGGACGGGGAAGTCAATCAGCCCCAGCATTTT.

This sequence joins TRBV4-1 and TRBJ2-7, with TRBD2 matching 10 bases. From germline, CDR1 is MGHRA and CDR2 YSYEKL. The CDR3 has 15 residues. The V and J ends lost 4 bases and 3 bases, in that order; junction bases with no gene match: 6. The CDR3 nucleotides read TGCGCCAGCAGCCTCACTAGCGGGGCGGACTACGAGCAGTACTTC. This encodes CASSLTSGADYEQYF.

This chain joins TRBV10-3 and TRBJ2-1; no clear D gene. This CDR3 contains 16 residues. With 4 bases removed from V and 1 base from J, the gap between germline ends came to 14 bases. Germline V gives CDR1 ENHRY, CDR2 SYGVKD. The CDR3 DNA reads TGTGCCATCAGTGTGGGTAACGGGTCATCCTACAATGAGCAGTTCTTC. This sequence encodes CAISVGNGSSYNEQFF.

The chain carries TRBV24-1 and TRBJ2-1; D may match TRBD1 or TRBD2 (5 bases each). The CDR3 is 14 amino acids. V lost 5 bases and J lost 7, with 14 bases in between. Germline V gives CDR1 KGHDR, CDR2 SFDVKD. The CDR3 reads CATSAPGSLNEQFF. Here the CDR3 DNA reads TGTGCCACCAGTGCACCAGGGAGTCTAAATGAGCAGTTCTTC.

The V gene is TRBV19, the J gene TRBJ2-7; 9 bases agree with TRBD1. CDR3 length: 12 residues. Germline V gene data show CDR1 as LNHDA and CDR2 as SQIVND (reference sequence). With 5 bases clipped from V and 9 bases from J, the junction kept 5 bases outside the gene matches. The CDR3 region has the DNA TGTGCCAGTAGTGGGACAGGGACCGTGCAGTACTTC. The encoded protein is CASSGTGTVQYF.

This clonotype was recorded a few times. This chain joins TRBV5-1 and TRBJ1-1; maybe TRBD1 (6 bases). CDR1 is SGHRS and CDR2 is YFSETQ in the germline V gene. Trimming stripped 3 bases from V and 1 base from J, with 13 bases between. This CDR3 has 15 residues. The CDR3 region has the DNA TGCGCCAGCAGCTCTCAGGGGCCGCCGAACACTGAAGCTTTCTTT. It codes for CASSSQGPPNTEAFF. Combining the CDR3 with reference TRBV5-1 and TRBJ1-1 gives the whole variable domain KAGVTQTPRYLIKTRGQQVTLSCSPISGHRSVSWYQQTPGQGLQFLFEYFSETQRNKGNFPGRFSGRQFSNSRSEMNVSTLELGDSALYLCASSSQGPPNTEAFFGQGTRLTVV.

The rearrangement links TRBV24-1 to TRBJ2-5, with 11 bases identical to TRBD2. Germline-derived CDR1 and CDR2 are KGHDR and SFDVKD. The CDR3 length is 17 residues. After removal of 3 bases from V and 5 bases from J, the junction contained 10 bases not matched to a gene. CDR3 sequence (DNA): TGTGCCACCAGTGATCCTGGTAGCGGGAGGGTAGGGGAGACCCAGTACTTC. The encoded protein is CATSDPGSGRVGETQYF.

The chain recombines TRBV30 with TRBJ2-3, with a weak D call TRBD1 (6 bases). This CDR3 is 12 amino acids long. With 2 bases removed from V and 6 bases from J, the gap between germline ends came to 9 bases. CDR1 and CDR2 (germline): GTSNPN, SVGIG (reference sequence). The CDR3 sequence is CAWSPGQDTQYF. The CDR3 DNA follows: TGTGCCTGGAGTCCAGGACAGGATACGCAGTATTTT. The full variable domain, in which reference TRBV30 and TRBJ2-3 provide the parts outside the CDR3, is SQTIHQWPATLVQPVGSPLSLECTVEGTSNPNLYWYRQAAGRGLQLLFYSVGIGQISSEVPQNLSASRPQDRQFILSSKKLLLSDSGFYLCAWSPGQDTQYFGPGTRLTVL.

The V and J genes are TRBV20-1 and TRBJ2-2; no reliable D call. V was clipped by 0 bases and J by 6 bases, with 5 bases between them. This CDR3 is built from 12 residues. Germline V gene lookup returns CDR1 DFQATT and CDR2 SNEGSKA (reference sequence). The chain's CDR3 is CSARDDPGELFF. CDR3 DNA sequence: TGCAGTGCTAGAGATGACCCCGGGGAGCTGTTTTTT.

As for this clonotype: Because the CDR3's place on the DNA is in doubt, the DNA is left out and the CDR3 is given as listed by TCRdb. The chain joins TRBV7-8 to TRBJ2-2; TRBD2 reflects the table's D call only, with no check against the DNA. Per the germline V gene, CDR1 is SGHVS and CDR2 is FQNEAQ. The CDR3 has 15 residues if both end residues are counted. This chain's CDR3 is CASSLGGLRAGELFF.

The CDR3 region is CASSAATSWNEQFF. The CDR3 nucleotides read TGCGCCAGCAGCGCAGCGACTAGCTGGAATGAGCAGTTCTTC. The V and J genes are TRBV5-1 and TRBJ2-1, with TRBD2 identical over 7 bases. Germline V gene sequence: CDR1 SGHRS, CDR2 YFSETQ. The CDR3 consists of 14 residues. The ends lost 4 bases at V and 7 bases at J; junction bases unmatched: 8. Combining the CDR3 with reference TRBV5-1 and TRBJ2-1 gives the whole variable domain KAGVTQTPRYLIKTRGQQVTLSCSPISGHRSVSWYQQTPGQGLQFLFEYFSETQRNKGNFPGRFSGRQFSNSRSEMNVSTLELGDSALYLCASSAATSWNEQFFGPGTRLTVL.

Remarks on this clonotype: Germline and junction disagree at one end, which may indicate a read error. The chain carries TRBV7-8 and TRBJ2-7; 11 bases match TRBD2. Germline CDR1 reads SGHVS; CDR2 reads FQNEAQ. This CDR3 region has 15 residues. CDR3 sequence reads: CASSLVTSGTYEQYF. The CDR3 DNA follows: TGTGCCAGTAGCTTAGTGACTAGCGGGACCTACGAGCAGTACTTC.

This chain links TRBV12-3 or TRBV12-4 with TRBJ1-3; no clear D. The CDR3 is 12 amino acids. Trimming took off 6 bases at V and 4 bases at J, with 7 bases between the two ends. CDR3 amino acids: CASSNQGNTIYF. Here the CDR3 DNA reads TGTGCCAGCAGCAACCAGGGAAACACCATATATTTT.

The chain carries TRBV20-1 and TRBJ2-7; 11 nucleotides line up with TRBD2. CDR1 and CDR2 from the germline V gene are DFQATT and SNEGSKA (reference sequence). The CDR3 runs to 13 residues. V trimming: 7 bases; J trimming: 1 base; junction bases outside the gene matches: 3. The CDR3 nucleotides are TGCAGTGTTCGACTAGCGGGGTCCTACGAGCAGTACTTC. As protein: CSVRLAGSYEQYF.

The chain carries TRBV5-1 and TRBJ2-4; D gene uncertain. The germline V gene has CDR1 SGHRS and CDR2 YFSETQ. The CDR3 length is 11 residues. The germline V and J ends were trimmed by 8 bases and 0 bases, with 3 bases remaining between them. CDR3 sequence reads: CARIAKNIQYF. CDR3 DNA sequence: TGCGCCAGGATAGCCAAAAACATTCAGTACTTC. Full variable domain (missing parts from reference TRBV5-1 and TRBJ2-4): KAGVTQTPRYLIKTRGQQVTLSCSPISGHRSVSWYQQTPGQGLQFLFEYFSETQRNKGNFPGRFSGRQFSNSRSEMNVSTLELGDSALYLCARIAKNIQYFGAGTRLSVL.

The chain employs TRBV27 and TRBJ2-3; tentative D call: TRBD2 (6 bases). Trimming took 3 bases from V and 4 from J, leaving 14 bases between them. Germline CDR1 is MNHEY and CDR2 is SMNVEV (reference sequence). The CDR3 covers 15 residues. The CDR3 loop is CASSFSGPRADTQYF. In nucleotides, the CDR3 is TGTGCCAGCAGTTTTAGCGGACCCAGGGCAGATACGCAGTATTTT.

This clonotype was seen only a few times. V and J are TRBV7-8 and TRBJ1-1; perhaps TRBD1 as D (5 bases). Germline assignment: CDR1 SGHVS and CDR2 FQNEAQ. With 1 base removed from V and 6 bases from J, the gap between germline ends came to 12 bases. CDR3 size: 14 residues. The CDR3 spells CASSLVLGTPEAFF. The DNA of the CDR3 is TGTGCCAGCAGCTTAGTATTAGGGACCCCTGAAGCTTTCTTT.

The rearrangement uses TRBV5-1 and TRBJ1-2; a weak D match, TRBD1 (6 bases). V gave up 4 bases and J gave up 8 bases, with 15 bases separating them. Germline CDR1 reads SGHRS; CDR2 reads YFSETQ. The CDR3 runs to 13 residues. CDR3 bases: TGCGCCAGCAGCCCCTTCGGGGGGCAGGGCTACACCTTC. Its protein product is CASSPFGGQGYTF.

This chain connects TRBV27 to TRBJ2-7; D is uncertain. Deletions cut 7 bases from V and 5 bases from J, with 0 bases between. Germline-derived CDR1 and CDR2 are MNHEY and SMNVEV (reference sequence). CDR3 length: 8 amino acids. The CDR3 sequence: CASNEQYF. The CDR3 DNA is TGTGCCAGCAACGAGCAGTACTTC.

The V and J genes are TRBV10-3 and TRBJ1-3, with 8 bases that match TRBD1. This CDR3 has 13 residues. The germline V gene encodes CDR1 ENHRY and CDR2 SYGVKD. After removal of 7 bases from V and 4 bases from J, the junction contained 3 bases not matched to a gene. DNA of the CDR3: TGTGCCATCACACAGGGGGACGGAAACACCATATATTTT. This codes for CAITQGDGNTIYF.

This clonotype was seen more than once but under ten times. CDR3 DNA: TGTGCCTGGAGTATCGGGACTAGCGGTTACAATGAGCAGTTCTTC. This encodes CAWSIGTSGYNEQFF. The chain recombines TRBV30 with TRBJ2-1, with 11 bases lining up with TRBD2. Germline V gene lookup returns CDR1 GTSNPN and CDR2 SVGIG (reference sequence). The CDR3 sequence is 15 residues long. Trimming cost V 2 bases and J 4 bases; bases outside gene matches: 4.